Listed here are 6 T cell receptor beta chains from one sample, sequenced in a study of CD8+ T cells in alopecia areata. Investigators isolated RNA and reverse transcribed it into cDNA to act as the sequencing template. Profiled with immunoSEQ multiplex PCR; TCRdb holds only in-frame clones, not every one. The data show over 150,000 clones, with about 53% seen just once and 10% to 14% held by the top ten. The treatment here: oral pan-JAK inhibitor, 5-10 mg twice daily. This sample comprised CD8+ T cells sorted from blood, obtained at week 24, from a patient treated with tofacitinib. The source is a human donor with alopecia areata.

A few counts support this clone. V and J are TRBV29-1 and TRBJ1-2; 9 nucleotides line up with TRBD1. This CDR3 is 14 amino acids long. With V trimmed by 3 bases and J by 8 bases, 10 bases remained unmatched. Germline CDR1 SQVTM, CDR2 ANQGSEA. This CDR3 reads CSVEGQGKAFGYTF. DNA for the CDR3: TGCAGCGTTGAGGGACAGGGAAAGGCGTTCGGCTACACCTTC.

The chain has TRBV2 and TRBJ1-2, with D possibly being TRBD1 (5 bases). Germline V gene data show CDR1 as SNHLY and CDR2 as FYNNEI. The CDR3 consists of 13 residues. Trimming cost V 7 bases and J 2 bases, with 11 bases left between them. The CDR3 sequence is CASTGKSNYGYTF. In nucleotides, the CDR3 is TGTGCCAGCACAGGGAAATCAAACTATGGCTACACCTTC.

This clone showed up just a few times. The rearrangement uses TRBV30 and TRBJ2-2, with D unclear. The germline gives CDR1 GTSNPN, CDR2 SVGIG (reference sequence). The CDR3 is 14 residues long. The V end lost 5 bases, the J end lost 4 bases, and 14 bases lay between the germline ends. CDR3 residues: CAWAAGASTGELFF. In DNA, the CDR3 is TGTGCCTGGGCGGCAGGCGCAAGCACCGGGGAGCTGTTTTTT.

The V call is TRBV6-6, the J call TRBJ1-2, with 7 nucleotides matching TRBD1. J was trimmed by 4 bases and V by 7 bases; bases with no gene match: 12. The CDR3 extends over 15 amino acids. Per the germline V gene, CDR1 is MNHNY and CDR2 is SVGAGI (reference sequence). CDR3 nucleotides: TGTGCCAGCACTCGAGACAGGGTGGGAAGCTATGGCTACACCTTC. It is translated as CASTRDRVGSYGYTF.

This clone was found a few times. The chain carries TRBV5-1 and TRBJ2-2, with no clear D. Trimming stripped 6 bases from V and 0 bases from J, with 12 bases between. The germline V gene encodes CDR1 SGHRS and CDR2 YFSETQ. This CDR3 spans 15 amino acids. The CDR3 spells CASTPRGANTGELFF. The CDR3 nucleotides are TGCGCCAGCACCCCCCGAGGTGCGAACACCGGGGAGCTGTTTTTT.

V gene TRBV10-2 combines with J gene TRBJ2-7, with TRBD2 identical over 11 bases. The V and J ends lost 3 bases and 4 bases, in that order; junction bases with no gene match: 2. The CDR3 sequence is 14 residues long. Germline V gene sequence: CDR1 WSHSY, CDR2 SAAADI. CDR3: CASSDPSGGYEQYF. The CDR3 coding sequence is TGCGCCAGCAGTGACCCTAGCGGGGGGTACGAGCAGTACTTC.